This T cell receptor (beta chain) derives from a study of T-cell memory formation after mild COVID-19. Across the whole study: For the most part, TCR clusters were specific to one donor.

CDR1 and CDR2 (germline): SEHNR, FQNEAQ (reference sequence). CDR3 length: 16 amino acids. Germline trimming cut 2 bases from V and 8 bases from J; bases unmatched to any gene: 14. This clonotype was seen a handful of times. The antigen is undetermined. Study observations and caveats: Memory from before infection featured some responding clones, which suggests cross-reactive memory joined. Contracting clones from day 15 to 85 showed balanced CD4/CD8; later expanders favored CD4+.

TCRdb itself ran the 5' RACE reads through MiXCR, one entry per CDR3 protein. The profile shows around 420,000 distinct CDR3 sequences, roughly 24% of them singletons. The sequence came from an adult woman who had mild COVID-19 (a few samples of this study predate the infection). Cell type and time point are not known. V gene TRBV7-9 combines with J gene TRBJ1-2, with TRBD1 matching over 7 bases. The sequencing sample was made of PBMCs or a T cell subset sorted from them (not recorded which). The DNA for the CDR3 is TGTGCCAGCAGCTTACCCCGACAGGGACTTTCCTTGGGCTACACCTTC. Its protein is CASSLPRQGLSLGYTF.